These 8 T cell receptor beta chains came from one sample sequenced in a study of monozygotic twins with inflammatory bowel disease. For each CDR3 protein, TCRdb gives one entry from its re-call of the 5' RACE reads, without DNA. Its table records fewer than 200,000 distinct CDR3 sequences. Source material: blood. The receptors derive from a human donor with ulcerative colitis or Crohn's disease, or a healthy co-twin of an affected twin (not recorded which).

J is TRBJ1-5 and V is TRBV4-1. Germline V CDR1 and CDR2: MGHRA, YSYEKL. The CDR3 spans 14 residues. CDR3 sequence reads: CASSQDGINQPQHF.

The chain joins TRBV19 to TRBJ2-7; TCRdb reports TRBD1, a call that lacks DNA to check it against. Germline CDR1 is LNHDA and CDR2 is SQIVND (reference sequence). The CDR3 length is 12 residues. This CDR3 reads CASSRGPYEQYF.

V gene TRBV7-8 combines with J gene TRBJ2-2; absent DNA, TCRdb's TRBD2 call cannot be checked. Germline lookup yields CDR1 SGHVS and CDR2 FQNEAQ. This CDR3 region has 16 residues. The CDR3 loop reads CASSLARGPIGGELFF.

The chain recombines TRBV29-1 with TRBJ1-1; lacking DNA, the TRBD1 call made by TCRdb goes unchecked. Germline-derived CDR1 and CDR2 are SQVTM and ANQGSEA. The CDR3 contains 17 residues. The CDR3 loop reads CSAAHSSGTGSGTEAFF.

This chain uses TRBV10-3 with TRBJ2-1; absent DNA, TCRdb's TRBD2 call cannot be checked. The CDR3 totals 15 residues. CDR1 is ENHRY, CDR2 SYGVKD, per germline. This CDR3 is CAISAEAGSYNEQFF.

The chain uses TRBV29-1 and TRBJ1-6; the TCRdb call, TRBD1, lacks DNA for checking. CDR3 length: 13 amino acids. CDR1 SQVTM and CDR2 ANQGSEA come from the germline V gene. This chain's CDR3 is CSVAATGDSPLHF.

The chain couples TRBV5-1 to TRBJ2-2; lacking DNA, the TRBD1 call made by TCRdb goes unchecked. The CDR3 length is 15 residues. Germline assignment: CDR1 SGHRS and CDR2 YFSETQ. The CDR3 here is CASSVTQGSTGELFF.

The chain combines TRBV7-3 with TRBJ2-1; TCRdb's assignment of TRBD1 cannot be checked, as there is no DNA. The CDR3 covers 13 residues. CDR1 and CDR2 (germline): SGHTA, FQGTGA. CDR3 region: CARGGQGYNEQFF. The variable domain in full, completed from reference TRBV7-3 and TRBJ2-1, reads GAGVSQTPSNKVTEKGKYVELRCDPISGHTALYWYRQSLGQGPEFLIYFQGTGAADDSGLPNDRFFAVRPEGSVSTLKIQRTERGDSAVYLCARGGQGYNEQFFGPGTRLTVL.